This section outlines one T cell receptor (beta chain) sequence together with its context. No antigen is known for it. No base-level quality is on record; no much larger clone is a single base apart. This specimen comes from a study of post-analysis software for immune sequencing data (dated by TCRdb to about 2015). Study-level background: Disease courses on record covered relapsing-remitting, secondary progressive and progressive-relapsing multiple sclerosis, though some patients had no subtype annotation. The patient repertoires were set against about 12 previously published healthy control repertoires from donors whose ages ranged from roughly 6 to 26 years. A subset of samples was prepared in parallel using single-end sample barcoding, then pooled and co-amplified after Illumina adapter ligation.

To demonstrate the VDJtools post-analysis software, the study profiled TCR beta repertoires from the peripheral blood of about a dozen young patients with multiple sclerosis. The patients with multiple sclerosis were children and adolescents between roughly 6 and 17 years of age. Its CDR3 holds 13 amino acids, cysteine through phenylalanine. Left in the record is the CDR3 DNA by itself, 39 bases read in frame from the first base. Taken from the germline V gene, the CDR1 and CDR2 loops are MRHNA and SNTAGT. V and J are truncated by 2 bases and 1 base respectively, leaving an intervening sequence of 5 bases. Study-wide conclusions, independent of this receptor: Roughly 5 TRBV segments, including TRBV5-6, TRBV5-1 and TRBV20-1, were significantly more frequent in patients than controls. The multiple sclerosis patient group was slightly younger than the control group. Multiple sclerosis patients had significantly lower normalized Chao1 diversity than controls, a result that suggests substantial peripheral T-cell clonal expansion. When samples were clustered directly using the F measure, samples prepared in the same batch co-clustered strongly, which prompted a batch-effect correction.

Libraries were constructed by PCR. Sequencing was carried out with an Illumina HiSeq 2500. Unique molecular identifiers were incorporated into TCR beta cDNA libraries to reduce PCR and sequencing biases. Per 1 to 10 million input T cells, some 500,000 cDNA molecules were obtained, such that each molecule approximated one T cell. Patient libraries were prepared and sequenced with the same protocol used for the earlier healthy control dataset. Within a given batch, samples were prepared together, multiplexed and sequenced on the same HiSeq lane. The paper's data handling went like this. Raw barcoded reads were processed with MIGEC, discarding single-read molecular identifier groups before consensus assembly and CDR3 extraction. Clonotype tables were post-analysed with VDJtools, and diversity was normalized by down-sampling all datasets to the smallest sample size. To correct batch-related cross-sample contamination, repertoire overlap clustering matched CDR3 amino acid sequences but not nucleotide sequences. Through fastp at Q25 and MiXCR, TCRdb rebuilt clones from the public reads, retaining in-frame beta chains. Every distinct CDR3 protein forms one entry, paired with its most common genes and DNA. The V and J calls were not made by the authors but by TCRdb's processing. Present in this sample are about 680,000 distinct CDR3 sequences, about 60% of which were seen just once. Jointly, the top ten make up around 11% of the sample.

The TCR was taken from a girl between 2 and 10 years old with multiple sclerosis. Sequencing input: blood. The chain links TRBV6-4 with TRBJ1-1; there is no confident call for the D gene. The sequence in DNA is TGTGCCAGCAGTGACCAAGAGAACACTGAAGCTTTCTTT. This is translated as CASSDQENTEAFF.